This T cell receptor beta chain was obtained from a study of shared clonotypes between healthy human individuals. This CDR3 is built from 16 residues. Trimming left V 1 base short and J 1 base short, with 13 bases between. The V gene's germline CDR1 is MGHRA and CDR2 YSYEKL. Using immunoSEQ multiplex PCR, the repertoire was profiled, and TCRdb retains in-frame clones only, with some absent. The repertoire consists of about 180,000 clones, with over 80% occurring once and the leading ten covering about 0.067%. This clone was observed once. This TCR was sampled from a woman younger than 45 in good health. The chain has TRBV4-1 and TRBJ2-5; TRBD2 might be the D (6 bases). Sample: naive CD4+ T cells sorted from blood. Noted subset: CD45RA+ positively selected. CDR3 coding DNA: TGCGCCAGCAGCCAAGGCCCAGCGGGCGTCCAAGAGACCCAGTACTTC. Amino acids: CASSQGPAGVQETQYF.